Shown below are 14 T cell receptor beta chains from a single sample sequenced in a study of T cell responses to AZD1222 COVID-19 vaccine. Produced via immunoSEQ multiplex PCR; TCRdb's table is partial and in-frame only. The data show roughly 97,000 clones, 93% seen once. Specimen: peripheral blood, collected on day 0 of AZD1222 vaccination. These receptors were collected from an adult in good health.

The J gene is TRBJ2-2, the V gene TRBV21-1; the DNA was not compared with TRBD1, the D call given in the table. TRBV21-1 has pseudogene status. CDR3 size: 14 residues. CDR3 residues: CASSKRQGTGELFF. The CDR3 region has the DNA TGTGCCAGCAGCAAAAGACAGGGCACCGGGGAGCTGTTTTTT.

The V call is TRBV6-1, the J call TRBJ1-2; D remains ambiguous. Germline lookup yields CDR1 MNHNS and CDR2 SASEGT. V lost 2 bases and J lost 5, with 15 bases in between. This CDR3 spans 15 amino acids. CDR3 nucleotides: TGTGCCAGCAGTGAACTAAGCACACCTTTGTATGGCTACACCTTC. As protein: CASSELSTPLYGYTF.

This rearrangement joins TRBV20-1 to TRBJ1-2; 7 bases are shared with TRBD1. Germline trimming cut 3 bases from V and 8 bases from J; bases unmatched to any gene: 9. Germline lookup yields CDR1 DFQATT and CDR2 SNEGSKA (reference sequence). The CDR3 is 13 residues long. The CDR3 sequence is CSASIGQEKGYTF. CDR3 in DNA: TGCAGTGCTAGTATCGGACAGGAGAAGGGCTACACCTTC.

This rearrangement joins TRBV30 to TRBJ1-2; no clear D. Germline V gene lookup returns CDR1 GTSNPN and CDR2 SVGIG (reference sequence). V was shortened by 2 bases and J by 2 bases, with 9 bases between the two germline ends. The CDR3 has 13 amino acids. The CDR3, as DNA: TGTGCCTGGAGTCGAGGGTCAAACTATGGCTACACCTTC. As protein: CAWSRGSNYGYTF.

The rearrangement joins TRBV15 to TRBJ1-5; 8 nucleotides agree with TRBD1. The germline gives CDR1 LNHNV, CDR2 YYDKDF (reference sequence). Losses at the gene ends were 0 bases for V and 7 bases for J; bases not matched to a gene: 5. This CDR3 is 15 amino acids long. CDR3: CATSRDRGPGQPQHF. The CDR3 nucleotides are TGTGCCACCAGCAGAGACAGGGGGCCGGGACAGCCCCAGCATTTT.

In this sample, this clone turned up a few times. The rearrangement links TRBV5-1 to TRBJ2-3, with TRBD1 as a possible D gene (5 bases). The V end was cut by 0 bases, the J end by 8 bases, with 16 bases between. The germline V gene has CDR1 SGHRS and CDR2 YFSETQ. The CDR3 totals 15 residues. The CDR3 reads CASSLGETARGTQYF. For the CDR3, the DNA is TGCGCCAGCAGCTTGGGGGAAACCGCAAGGGGTACGCAGTATTTT.

The gene calls are TRBV7-3 and TRBJ1-5, with D unresolved. The CDR3 spans 13 residues. The germline V and J ends were trimmed by 1 base and 6 bases, with 7 bases remaining between them. From germline, CDR1 is SGHTA and CDR2 FQGTGA. The CDR3 loop is CASSLIAGQPQHF. CDR3 DNA sequence: TGTGCCAGCAGCTTAATTGCTGGTCAGCCCCAGCATTTT.

CDR3 DNA sequence: TGTGCCAGCAGCTTAGAAATCGGCACTGAAGCTTTCTTT. The encoded protein is CASSLEIGTEAFF. The chain couples TRBV7-9 to TRBJ1-1; no reliable D call. Trimming cost V 1 base and J 4 bases, with 7 bases left between them. The CDR3 covers 13 residues. The germline V gene has CDR1 SEHNR and CDR2 FQNEAQ (reference sequence). The whole variable domain, filled in from reference TRBV7-9 and TRBJ1-1, reads DTGVSQNPRHKITKRGQNVTFRCDPISEHNRLYWYRQTLGQGPEFLTYFQNEAQLEKSRLLSDRFSAERPKGSFSTLEIQRTEQGDSAMYLCASSLEIGTEAFFGQGTRLTVV.

The chain recombines TRBV5-1 with TRBJ2-3; 10 positions match TRBD1. CDR3 length: 18 amino acids. V was clipped by 5 bases and J by 2 bases; unmatched bases: 14. Germline CDR1 is SGHRS and CDR2 is YFSETQ. The chain's CDR3 is CASRKTLAGTGVTDTQYF. The CDR3 DNA follows: TGCGCCAGCAGAAAAACACTCGCCGGGACAGGGGTCACAGATACGCAGTATTTT.

The chain is built from TRBV20-1 and TRBJ1-3; D call uncertain. V was clipped by 3 bases and J by 8 bases, with 11 bases between them. The CDR3 sequence is 12 residues long. The germline gives CDR1 DFQATT, CDR2 SNEGSKA (reference sequence). CDR3 in amino acids: CSASGQFDTIYF. Written as DNA, the CDR3 is TGCAGTGCTAGTGGGCAGTTCGACACCATATATTTT.

The chain recombines TRBV7-2 with TRBJ1-2; D possibly corresponds to TRBD1 (5 bases). The V gene's germline CDR1 is SGHTA and CDR2 FQGNSA. The CDR3 has 14 residues. Trimming left V 5 bases short and J 7 bases short, with 17 bases between. The CDR3 region has the DNA TGTGCCAGCAGCCCGACACTCGTTGGGGGTGGCTACACCTTC. It translates to CASSPTLVGGGYTF.

The rearrangement joins TRBV5-1 to TRBJ2-2; D is unresolved. Looked up from germline, CDR1 is SGHRS and CDR2 is YFSETQ. The V and J ends lost 2 bases and 4 bases respectively, with 15 bases between them. This CDR3 spans 16 amino acids. As DNA, the CDR3 is TGCGCCAGCAGCTTACGCCCGATAAGCAGCACCGGGGAGCTGTTTTTT. Encoded protein: CASSLRPISSTGELFF.

This clone was recorded only once. The J gene is TRBJ2-1, the V gene TRBV7-2, with 11 bases identical to TRBD2. The germline gives CDR1 SGHTA, CDR2 FQGNSA. The J segment lost 6 bases and the V segment lost 2 bases, leaving 6 bases of the junction unmatched. This CDR3 comprises 16 residues. The CDR3 reads CASSLILAGGGNEQFF. The DNA for the CDR3 is TGTGCCAGCAGCTTAATTTTAGCGGGAGGGGGCAATGAGCAGTTCTTC.

This clone was seen only once. V is TRBV5-6 and J is TRBJ2-7; 7 nucleotides align to TRBD1. The CDR3 is 14 amino acids. The germline gives CDR1 SGHDT, CDR2 YYEEEE. The V gene end was trimmed by 1 base and the J gene end by 4 bases; junction bases not matched to a gene: 5. The CDR3, as DNA: TGTGCCAGCAGCTTGTGGGGACAGCAATACGAGCAGTACTTC. Encoded protein: CASSLWGQQYEQYF.